This TCR beta chain was identified in a study of identical twins. Germline-derived CDR1 and CDR2 are ENHRY and SYGVKD. V was pared by 7 bases and J by 2 bases, with 13 bases between. The CDR3 is made up of 14 amino acids. Healthy Caucasians supplied all donations. Template switching created a universal primer site, and the cDNA included unique molecular identifiers. TCRdb called the 5' RACE reads again in MiXCR, with one record for every CDR3 protein. The sample holds 1.5 million to 2 million distinct CDR3 sequences, 25% to 35% seen once. General observations from the study: For zero-insertion analyses, partial confounding could come from invariant MAIT and iNKT cells. There were fewer insertions in abundant cord blood beta clonotypes, but memory repertoires showed no such pattern.

Comments on this clonotype: Its target is unknown.

The clonotype was recovered from a newborn girl in good health. Sequenced sample: cord blood. The chain uses TRBV10-3 and TRBJ2-3; tentative D call: TRBD2 (5 bases). The CDR3 loop is CAITAAAITDTQYF. CDR3 DNA sequence: TGTGCCATCACAGCAGCGGCAATCACAGATACGCAGTATTTT.